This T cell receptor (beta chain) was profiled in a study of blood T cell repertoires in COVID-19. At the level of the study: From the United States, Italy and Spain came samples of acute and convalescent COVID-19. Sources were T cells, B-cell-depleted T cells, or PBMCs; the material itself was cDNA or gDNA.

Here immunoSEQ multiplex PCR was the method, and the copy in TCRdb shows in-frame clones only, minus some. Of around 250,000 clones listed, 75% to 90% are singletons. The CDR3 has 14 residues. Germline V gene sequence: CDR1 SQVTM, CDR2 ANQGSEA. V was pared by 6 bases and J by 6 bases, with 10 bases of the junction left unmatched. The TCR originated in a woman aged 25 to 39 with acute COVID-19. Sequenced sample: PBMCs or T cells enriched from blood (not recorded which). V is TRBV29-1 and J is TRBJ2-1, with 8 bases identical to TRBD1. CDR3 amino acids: CSVQGARVLNEQFF. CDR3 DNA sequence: TGCAGCGTCCAGGGGGCCCGGGTCCTCAATGAGCAGTTCTTC.